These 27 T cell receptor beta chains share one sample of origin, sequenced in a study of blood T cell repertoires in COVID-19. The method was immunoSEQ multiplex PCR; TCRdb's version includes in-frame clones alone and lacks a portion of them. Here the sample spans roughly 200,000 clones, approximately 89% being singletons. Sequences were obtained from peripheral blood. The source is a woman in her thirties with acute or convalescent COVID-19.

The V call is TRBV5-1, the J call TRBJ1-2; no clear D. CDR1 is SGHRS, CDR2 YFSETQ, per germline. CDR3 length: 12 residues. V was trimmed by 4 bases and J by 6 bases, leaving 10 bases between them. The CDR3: CASSPPDNGYTF. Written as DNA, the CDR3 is TGCGCCAGCAGCCCGCCCGACAATGGCTACACCTTC.

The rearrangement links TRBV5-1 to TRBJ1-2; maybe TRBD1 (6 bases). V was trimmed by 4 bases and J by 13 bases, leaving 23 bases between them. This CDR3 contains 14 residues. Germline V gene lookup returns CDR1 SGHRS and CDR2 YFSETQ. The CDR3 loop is CASSADPDSLFRTF. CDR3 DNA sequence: TGCGCCAGCAGCGCCGATCCGGACAGCCTCTTCCGCACCTTC.

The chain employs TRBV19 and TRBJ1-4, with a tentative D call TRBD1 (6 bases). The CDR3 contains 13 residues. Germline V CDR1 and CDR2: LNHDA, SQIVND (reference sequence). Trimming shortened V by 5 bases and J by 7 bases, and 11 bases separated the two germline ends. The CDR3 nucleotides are TGTGCCAGTAGTCAGGGGCAGGCTGAAAAACTGTTTTTT. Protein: CASSQGQAEKLFF.

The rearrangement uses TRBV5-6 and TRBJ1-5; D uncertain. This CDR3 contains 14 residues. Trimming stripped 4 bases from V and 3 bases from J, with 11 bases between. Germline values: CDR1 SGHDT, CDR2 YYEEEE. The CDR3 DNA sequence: TGTGCCAGCAGCGCTATCAGGAACAATCAGCCCCAGCATTTT. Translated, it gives CASSAIRNNQPQHF.

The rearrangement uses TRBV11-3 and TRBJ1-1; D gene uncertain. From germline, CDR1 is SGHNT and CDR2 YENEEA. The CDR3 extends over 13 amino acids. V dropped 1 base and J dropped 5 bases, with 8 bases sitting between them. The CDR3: CASSLGRFTEAFF. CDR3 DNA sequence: TGTGCCAGCAGCTTAGGGAGATTTACTGAAGCTTTCTTT.

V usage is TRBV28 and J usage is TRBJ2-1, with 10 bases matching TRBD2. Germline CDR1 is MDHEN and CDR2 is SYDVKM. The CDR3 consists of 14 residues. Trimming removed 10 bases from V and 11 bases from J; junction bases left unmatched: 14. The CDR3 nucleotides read TGTGCCACTCGGGGCGGACTAGCGGACCGAAAGCAGTTCTTC. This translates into CATRGGLADRKQFF.

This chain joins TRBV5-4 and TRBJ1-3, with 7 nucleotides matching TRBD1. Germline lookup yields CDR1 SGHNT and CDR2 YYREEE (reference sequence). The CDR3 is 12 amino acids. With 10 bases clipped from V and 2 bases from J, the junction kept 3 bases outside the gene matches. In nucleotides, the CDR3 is TGTGCCCAGGGGGGAGCTGGAAACACCATATATTTT. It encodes CAQGGAGNTIYF.

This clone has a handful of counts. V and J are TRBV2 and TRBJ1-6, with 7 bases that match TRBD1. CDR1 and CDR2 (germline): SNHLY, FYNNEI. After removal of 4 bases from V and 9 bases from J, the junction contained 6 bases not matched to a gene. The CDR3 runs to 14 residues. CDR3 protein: CASSADRAGSPLHF. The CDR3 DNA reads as TGTGCCAGCAGTGCCGACAGGGCTGGTTCACCCCTCCACTTT.

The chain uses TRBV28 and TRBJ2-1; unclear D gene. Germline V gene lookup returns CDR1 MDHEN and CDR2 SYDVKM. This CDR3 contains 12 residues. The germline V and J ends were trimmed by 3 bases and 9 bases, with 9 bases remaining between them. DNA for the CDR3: TGTGCCAGCAGTTTTTCAGTTCGTGAGCAGTTCTTC. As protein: CASSFSVREQFF.

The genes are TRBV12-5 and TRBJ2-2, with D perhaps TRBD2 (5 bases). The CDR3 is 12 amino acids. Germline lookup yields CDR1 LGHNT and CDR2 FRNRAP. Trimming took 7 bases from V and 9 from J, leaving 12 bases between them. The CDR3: CASATEGWELFF. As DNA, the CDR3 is TGTGCTAGTGCCACCGAGGGTTGGGAGCTGTTTTTT.

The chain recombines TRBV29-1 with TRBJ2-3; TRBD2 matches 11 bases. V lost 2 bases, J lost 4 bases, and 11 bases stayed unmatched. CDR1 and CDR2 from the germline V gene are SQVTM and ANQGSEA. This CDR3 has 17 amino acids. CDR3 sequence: CSVEPVLAGGPADTQYF. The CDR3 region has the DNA TGCAGCGTTGAACCCGTTTTAGCGGGAGGGCCGGCAGATACGCAGTATTTT.

Written as DNA, the CDR3 is TGTGCCACCGGGCAGGGGAGTCCCTACGAGCAGTACTTC. This translates into CATGQGSPYEQYF. The chain is built from TRBV10-3 and TRBJ2-7, with D possibly TRBD1 on 6 matching bases. The V gene lost 10 bases and the J gene lost 2 bases, with 15 bases spanning the gap. This CDR3 is 13 amino acids long. The germline CDR1 and CDR2 sequences are ENHRY and SYGVKD.

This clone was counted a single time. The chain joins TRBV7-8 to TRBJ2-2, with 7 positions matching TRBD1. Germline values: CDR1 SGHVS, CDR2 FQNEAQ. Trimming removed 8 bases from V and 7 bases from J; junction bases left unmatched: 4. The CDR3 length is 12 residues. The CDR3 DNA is TGTGCCAGCCAGGGGGTGCGCGGGGAGCTGTTTTTT. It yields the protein CASQGVRGELFF.

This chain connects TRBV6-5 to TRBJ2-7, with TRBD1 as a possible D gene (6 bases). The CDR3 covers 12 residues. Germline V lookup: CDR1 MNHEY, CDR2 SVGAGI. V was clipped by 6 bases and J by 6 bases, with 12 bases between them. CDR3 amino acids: CASRPTGFEQYF. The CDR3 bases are TGTGCCAGCAGACCTACAGGGTTCGAGCAGTACTTC.

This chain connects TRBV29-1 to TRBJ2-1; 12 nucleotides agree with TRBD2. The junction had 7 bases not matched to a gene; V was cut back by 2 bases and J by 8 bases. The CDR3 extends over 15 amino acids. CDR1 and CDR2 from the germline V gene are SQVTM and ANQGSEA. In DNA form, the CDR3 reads TGCAGCGTTGAAAGGCGACTAGCGGGAGTCCATGAGCAGTTCTTC. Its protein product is CSVERRLAGVHEQFF.

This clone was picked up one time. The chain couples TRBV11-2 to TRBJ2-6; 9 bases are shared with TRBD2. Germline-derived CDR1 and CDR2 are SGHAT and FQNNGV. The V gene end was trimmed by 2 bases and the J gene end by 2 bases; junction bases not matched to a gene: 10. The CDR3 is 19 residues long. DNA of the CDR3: TGTGCCAGCAGCTTATGGTCTAGCGGGGTTGTAACTGGGGCCAACGTCCTGACTTTC. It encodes CASSLWSSGVVTGANVLTF.

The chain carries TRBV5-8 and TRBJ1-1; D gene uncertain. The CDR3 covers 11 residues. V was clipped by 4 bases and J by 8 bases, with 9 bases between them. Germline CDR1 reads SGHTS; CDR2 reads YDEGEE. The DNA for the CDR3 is TGTGCCAGCAGCCCCCCGGGGGAAGCTTTCTTT. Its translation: CASSPPGEAFF.

For the CDR3, the DNA is TGCAGTGCTAGCGATGAGCAGTTCTTC. Its protein product is CSASDEQFF. V usage is TRBV20-1 and J usage is TRBJ2-1; D gene uncertain. The CDR3 totals 9 residues. CDR1 DFQATT and CDR2 SNEGSKA come from the germline V gene (reference sequence). V lost 3 bases and J lost 8, with 2 bases in between.

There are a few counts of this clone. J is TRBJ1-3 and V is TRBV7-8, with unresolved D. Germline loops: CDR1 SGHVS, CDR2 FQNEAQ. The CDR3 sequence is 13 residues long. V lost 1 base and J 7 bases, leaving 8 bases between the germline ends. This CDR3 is CASSLELSNTIYF. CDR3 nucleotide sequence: TGTGCCAGCAGCTTAGAATTAAGCAACACCATATATTTT.

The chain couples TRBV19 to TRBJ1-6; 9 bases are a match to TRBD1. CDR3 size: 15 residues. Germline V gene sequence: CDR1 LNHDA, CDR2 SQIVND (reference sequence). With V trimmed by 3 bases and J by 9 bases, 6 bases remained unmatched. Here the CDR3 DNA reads TGTGCCAGTAGTATCACCGGGACAGGGTTTTCACCCCTCCACTTT. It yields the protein CASSITGTGFSPLHF.

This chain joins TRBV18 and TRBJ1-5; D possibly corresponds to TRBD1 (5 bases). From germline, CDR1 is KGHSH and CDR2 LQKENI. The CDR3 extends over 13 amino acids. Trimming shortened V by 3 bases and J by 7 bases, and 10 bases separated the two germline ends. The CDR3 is CASSPTDRQPQHF. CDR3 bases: TGTGCCAGCTCACCGACAGATCGGCAGCCCCAGCATTTT.

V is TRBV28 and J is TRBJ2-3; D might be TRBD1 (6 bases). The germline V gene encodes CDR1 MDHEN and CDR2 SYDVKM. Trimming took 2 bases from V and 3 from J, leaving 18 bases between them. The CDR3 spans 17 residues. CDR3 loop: CASSLASGQGITDTQYF. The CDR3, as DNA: TGTGCCAGCAGTTTAGCTTCGGGTCAGGGGATAACAGATACGCAGTATTTT.

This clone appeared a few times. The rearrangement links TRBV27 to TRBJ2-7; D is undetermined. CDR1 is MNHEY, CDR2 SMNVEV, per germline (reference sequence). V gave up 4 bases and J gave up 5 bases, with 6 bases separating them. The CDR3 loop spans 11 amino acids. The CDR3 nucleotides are TGTGCCAGCAGTTCTACTCACGAGCAGTACTTC. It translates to CASSSTHEQYF.

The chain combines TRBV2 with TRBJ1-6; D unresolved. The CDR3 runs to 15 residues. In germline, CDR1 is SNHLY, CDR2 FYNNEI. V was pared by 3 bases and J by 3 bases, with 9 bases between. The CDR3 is CASSDEGVYNSPLHF. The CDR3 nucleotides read TGTGCCAGCAGTGACGAGGGCGTCTATAATTCACCCCTCCACTTT.

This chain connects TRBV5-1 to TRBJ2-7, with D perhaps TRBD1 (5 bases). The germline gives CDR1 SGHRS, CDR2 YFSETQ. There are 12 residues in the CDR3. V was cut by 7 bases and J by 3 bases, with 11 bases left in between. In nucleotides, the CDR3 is TGCGCCAGCCGGGCAGGGATCTACGAGCAGTACTTC. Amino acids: CASRAGIYEQYF.

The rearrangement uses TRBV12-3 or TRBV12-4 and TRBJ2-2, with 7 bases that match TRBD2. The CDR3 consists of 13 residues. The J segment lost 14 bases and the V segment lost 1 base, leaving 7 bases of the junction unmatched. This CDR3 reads CASSLVSGGLLFF. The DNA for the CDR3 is TGTGCCAGCAGTTTAGTTTCTGGGGGACTACTGTTTTTT.

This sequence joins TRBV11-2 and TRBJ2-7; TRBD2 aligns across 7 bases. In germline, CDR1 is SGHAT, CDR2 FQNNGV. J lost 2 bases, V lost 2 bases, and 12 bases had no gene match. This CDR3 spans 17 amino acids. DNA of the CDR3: TGTGCCAGCAGCTTAACCCTGGGGGAGGGAGGAACCTACGAGCAGTACTTC. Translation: CASSLTLGEGGTYEQYF.